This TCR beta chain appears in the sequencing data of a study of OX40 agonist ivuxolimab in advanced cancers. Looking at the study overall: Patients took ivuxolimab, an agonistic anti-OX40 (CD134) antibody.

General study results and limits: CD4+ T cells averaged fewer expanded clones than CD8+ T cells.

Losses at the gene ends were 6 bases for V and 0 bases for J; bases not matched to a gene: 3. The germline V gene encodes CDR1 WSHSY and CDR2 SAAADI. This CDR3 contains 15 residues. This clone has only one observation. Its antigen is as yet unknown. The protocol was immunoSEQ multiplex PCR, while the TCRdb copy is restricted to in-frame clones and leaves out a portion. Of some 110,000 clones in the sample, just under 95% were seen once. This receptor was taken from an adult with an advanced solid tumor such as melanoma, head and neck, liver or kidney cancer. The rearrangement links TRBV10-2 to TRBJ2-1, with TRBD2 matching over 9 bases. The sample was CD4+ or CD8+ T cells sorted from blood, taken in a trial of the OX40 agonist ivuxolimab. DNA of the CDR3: TGCGCCAGCAGAGTTAGCGGGGGCTCCTACAATGAGCAGTTCTTC. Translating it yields CASRVSGGSYNEQFF.